Listed below are T cell receptor beta chains from one sample, sequenced in a study of neoadjuvant nivolumab and ipilimumab in lung cancer. Profiled with immunoSEQ multiplex PCR; TCRdb holds only in-frame clones, not every one. The sample holds about 38,000 clones, about 91% seen once. The sequencing here drew on peripheral blood, taken before neoadjuvant nivolumab, alone or with ipilimumab. The receptors come from an adult with non-small cell lung cancer. Both conserved end residues are part of each CDR3. The D gene is left open where the match is weak. Some rows have no size entry. The others give once, few or many, or a class for an expanded clone.

V gene	clone size	J gene	D gene	CDR3 protein	CDR3 DNA
TRBV7-6	-	TRBJ2-5	-	CASSLRTWGETQYF	TGTGCCAGCAGCTTAAGGACGTGGGGAGAGACCCAGTACTTC
TRBV7-3	once	TRBJ2-3	TRBD2	CASSLGGSGSDTQYF	TGTGCCAGCAGCTTAGGCGGGAGTGGGTCAGATACGCAGTATTTT
TRBV6-5	-	TRBJ2-2	-	CASSYSNTYTGELFF	TGTGCCAGCAGTTACTCGAACACATACACCGGGGAGCTGTTTTTT
TRBV7-2	-	TRBJ2-5	TRBD2	CASSLLADQETQYF	TGTGCCAGCAGCTTACTAGCGGATCAAGAGACCCAGTACTTC
TRBV9	-	TRBJ2-3	TRBD2	CASSAGGLAGITDTQYF	TGTGCCAGCAGCGCTGGTGGGCTAGCGGGGATCACAGATACGCAGTATTTT
TRBV7-8	-	TRBJ1-5	-	CASSFSWDIAFKPQHF	TGTGCCAGCAGCTTCTCGTGGGACATCGCCTTCAAGCCCCAGCATTTT
TRBV2	-	TRBJ1-2	TRBD1	CASRPGQGNVKGYGYTF	TGTGCCAGCAGACCGGGACAGGGGAATGTTAAGGGATATGGCTACACCTTC
TRBV18	-	TRBJ2-7	-	CASSPGPGEIPEQYF	TGTGCCAGCTCACCAGGCCCAGGGGAAATTCCCGAGCAGTACTTC
TRBV30	-	TRBJ1-5	TRBD1	CAWPGQSNQPQHF	TGTGCCTGGCCGGGACAGAGCAATCAGCCCCAGCATTTT
TRBV6-4	few	TRBJ2-3	-	CASSEGLGQVDTQYF	TGTGCCAGCAGTGAAGGACTAGGACAGGTAGATACGCAGTATTTT
TRBV7-8	-	TRBJ1-1	TRBD1	CASSVLTGFNPEAFF	TGTGCCAGCAGCGTCCTGACAGGGTTCAATCCTGAAGCTTTCTTT
TRBV5-6	-	TRBJ2-5	-	CASSPPMVETQYF	TGTGCCAGCAGCCCCCCCATGGTGGAGACCCAGTACTTC
TRBV11-1	-	TRBJ2-3	TRBD1	CASSFRGRRGTDTQYF	TGTGCCAGCAGCTTTAGGGGGCGCCGAGGCACAGATACGCAGTATTTT
TRBV6-5	-	TRBJ2-7	-	CASSYNLRSEQYF	TGTGCCAGCAGTTACAATTTGAGGAGCGAGCAGTACTTC